This entry is about one TCR beta chain. Only in-frame clones appear in the TCRdb table, and some are missing; sequencing was by immunoSEQ multiplex PCR. The sample carries 36,000 or so clones, approximately 73% recorded once. During colonoscopy, one to two rectal pinch biopsies were collected. The data were taken from a study of pediatric ulcerative colitis. CDR1 SGHNT and CDR2 YYREEE come from the germline V gene (reference sequence). V was shortened by 2 bases and J by 2 bases, with 3 bases between the two germline ends. CDR3 length equals 12 residues. The sequence came from a boy between 10 and 17 years old with moderate ulcerative colitis. Source material: gut tissue. The V call is TRBV5-4, the J call TRBJ2-3; D remains unclear. For the CDR3, the DNA is TGTGCCAGCAGCTTCCTCACAGATACGCAGTATTTT. This encodes CASSFLTDTQYF.